A single T cell receptor (beta chain) is shown here with its context. Only in-frame clones appear in the TCRdb table, and some are missing; sequencing was by immunoSEQ multiplex PCR. The table lists about 260,000 clones, more than 85% of them singletons. One Seattle source followed patients from active infection through their disease course. These data originate in a study of blood T cell repertoires in COVID-19. V gave up 4 bases and J gave up 2 bases; unmatched junction bases: 5. Germline V gives CDR1 SQVTM, CDR2 ANQGSEA. The CDR3 has 14 residues. The sequence derives from a person under 35 with COVID-19, enrolled during active disease. Sequenced sample: peripheral blood. The chain employs TRBV29-1 and TRBJ2-7; 10 bases are shared with TRBD2. The CDR3 here is CSVGKREGPYEQYF. The CDR3 DNA sequence: TGCAGCGTTGGGAAGCGGGAGGGTCCCTACGAGCAGTACTTC.